Each of the 26 T cell receptor beta chains below was sequenced from the same sample in a study of early T cells in non-severe SARS-CoV-2 infection. Via MiXCR, TCRdb re-called the 5' RACE reads, giving one row per CDR3 protein. Of about 64,000 distinct CDR3 sequences listed, roughly 14% are singletons. The sequenced material came from whole blood. These receptors originate from an adult who was a healthcare worker with PCR-confirmed SARS-CoV-2 infection or an uninfected control (not recorded which).

This clonotype was counted only a few times. The chain couples TRBV6-2 or TRBV6-3 to TRBJ2-1; 11 nucleotides line up with TRBD2. CDR1 and CDR2 from the germline V gene are MNHEY and SVGEGT. The CDR3 is 17 amino acids. V dropped 0 bases and J dropped 12; count of bases not matched to a gene: 13. As DNA, the CDR3 is TGTGCCAGCAGTTACTCCCTAGCGGGGGGCCATGGACATGGGCAGTTCTTC. Amino acid sequence: CASSYSLAGGHGHGQFF.

The table lists this clonotype with a few counts. This rearrangement joins TRBV6-5 to TRBJ1-2, with TRBD1 matching over 9 bases. This CDR3 is 14 amino acids long. Germline values: CDR1 MNHEY, CDR2 SVGAGI. V trimming: 2 bases; J trimming: 5 bases; junction bases outside the gene matches: 3. CDR3 nucleotide sequence: TGTGCCAGCAGTTACAAGACAGGGGGATATGGCTACACCTTC. It translates to CASSYKTGGYGYTF.

This clonotype has ten or more counts. The V and J genes are TRBV10-3 and TRBJ2-3; D not resolved. The V gene lost 0 bases and the J gene lost 0 bases, with 7 bases spanning the gap. CDR3 length: 15 amino acids. Germline assignment: CDR1 ENHRY and CDR2 SYGVKD. CDR3 bases: TGTGCCATCAGTGAGTCAGGGCATAGCACAGATACGCAGTATTTT. Protein product: CAISESGHSTDTQYF.

This clonotype was counted between two and nine times. The J gene is TRBJ1-2, the V gene TRBV6-5; D is ambiguous. Germline loops: CDR1 MNHEY, CDR2 SVGAGI. The V end was cut by 3 bases, the J end by 13 bases, with 9 bases between. The CDR3 runs to 10 residues. The CDR3 is CASSYSVCTF. Here the CDR3 DNA reads TGTGCCAGCAGTTATTCTGTTTGCACCTTC.

The chain links TRBV13 to TRBJ2-7; TRBD1 is a possible D gene (6 bases). The CDR3 is 15 residues long. From germline, CDR1 is PRHDT and CDR2 FYEKMQ (reference sequence). V dropped 0 bases and J dropped 0 bases, with 9 bases sitting between them. CDR3 loop: CASSLGGAPSYEQYF. CDR3 DNA: TGTGCCAGCAGCTTAGGGGGGGCCCCCTCCTACGAGCAGTACTTC.

The sample holds many counts of this clonotype. The V call is TRBV7-6, the J call TRBJ1-1; D is ambiguous. Germline V gives CDR1 SGHVS, CDR2 FNYEAQ. Trimming removed 5 bases from V and 1 base from J, with 14 bases in between. CDR3 length: 15 residues. The CDR3 loop is CASSLGAGGNTEAFF. CDR3 DNA: TGTGCCAGCAGCCTGGGCGCAGGAGGGAACACTGAAGCTTTCTTT. The whole variable domain, filled in from reference TRBV7-6 and TRBJ1-1, reads GAGVSQSPRYKVTKRGQDVALRCDPISGHVSLYWYRQALGQGPEFLTYFNYEAQQDKSGLPNDRFSAERPEGSISTLTIQRTEQRDSAMYRCASSLGAGGNTEAFFGQGTRLTVV.

This clonotype was counted between two and nine times. The chain employs TRBV9 and TRBJ1-1; a possible D gene is TRBD1 (5 bases). Germline V CDR1 and CDR2: SGDLS, YYNGEE. The length of the CDR3 is 13 residues. Trimming shortened V by 4 bases and J by 5 bases, and 12 bases separated the two germline ends. DNA for the CDR3: TGTGCCAGCAGCCCCCGGGGGGATACTGAAGCTTTCTTT. Protein sequence: CASSPRGDTEAFF.

This clonotype is deemed medium-sized. The genes are TRBV2 and TRBJ2-2, with TRBD1 matching 9 bases. The J segment lost 3 bases and the V segment lost 5 bases, leaving 1 base of the junction unmatched. The CDR3 sequence is 14 residues long. Germline V gene lookup returns CDR1 SNHLY and CDR2 FYNNEI. The CDR3 reads CASSRQGDTGELFF. Written as DNA, the CDR3 is TGTGCCAGCAGTCGACAGGGGGACACCGGGGAGCTGTTTTTT.

A few counts support this clonotype. The V call is TRBV3-1, the J call TRBJ2-7, with 8 nucleotides matching TRBD1. The CDR3 runs to 14 residues. Germline V gives CDR1 LGHDT, CDR2 YNNKEL (reference sequence). The V and J ends lost 5 bases and 5 bases, in that order; junction bases with no gene match: 8. The CDR3 here is CASSFQDRDDEQYF. The CDR3 DNA follows: TGTGCCAGCAGCTTCCAGGACAGGGACGACGAGCAGTACTTC.

The V and J genes are TRBV5-5 and TRBJ1-1; the D gene is possibly TRBD1 (6 bases). The germline V gene has CDR1 SGHKS and CDR2 YYEKEE (reference sequence). The CDR3 is 15 amino acids. V was shortened by 3 bases and J by 1 base, with 13 bases between the two germline ends. The CDR3 is CASSWGQGSNTEAFF. CDR3 in DNA: TGTGCCAGCAGCTGGGGGCAGGGCTCGAACACTGAAGCTTTCTTT.

This clonotype was detected ten times or more. V and J are TRBV7-2 and TRBJ2-7, with D tentatively TRBD2 (6 bases). CDR1 SGHTA and CDR2 FQGNSA come from the germline V gene. The CDR3 contains 13 residues. Trimming took 1 base from V and 7 from J, leaving 11 bases between them. The chain's CDR3 is CASSLVLREEQYF. The DNA of the CDR3 is TGTGCCAGCAGCTTAGTATTGCGGGAAGAGCAGTACTTC.

This clonotype has ten or more counts. V usage is TRBV11-3 and J usage is TRBJ2-5; D is possibly TRBD2 (5 bases). V was trimmed by 2 bases and J by 2 bases, leaving 9 bases between them. The germline gives CDR1 SGHNT, CDR2 YENEEA. The CDR3 extends over 14 amino acids. The CDR3 is CASSLRSGQETQYF. The CDR3, as DNA: TGTGCCAGCAGCTTAAGGTCGGGACAAGAGACCCAGTACTTC.

V is TRBV11-2 and J is TRBJ2-7, with 7 nucleotides matching TRBD1. Germline trimming cut 0 bases from V and 0 bases from J; bases unmatched to any gene: 8. The CDR3 totals 17 residues. CDR1 is SGHAT, CDR2 FQNNGV, per germline. The CDR3 bases are TGTGCCAGCAGCTTAGATTCCGGGACAGCCGCCTCCTACGAGCAGTACTTC. Translated, it gives CASSLDSGTAASYEQYF. Full variable domain (remainder filled in from reference TRBV11-2 and TRBJ2-7): EAGVAQSPRYKIIEKRQSVAFWCNPISGHATLYWYQQILGQGPKLLIQFQNNGVVDDSQLPKDRFSAERLKGVDSTLKIQPAKLEDSAVYLCASSLDSGTAASYEQYFGPGTRLTVT.

Only a few counts were recorded for this clonotype. The rearrangement joins TRBV12-3 or TRBV12-4 to TRBJ1-1; TRBD1 might be the D (5 bases). V lost 3 bases and J lost 5, with 19 bases in between. There are 16 residues in the CDR3. The CDR3, as DNA: TGTGCCAGCAGTTTCCGGGACGGCCCGGGGGTGACTGAAGCTTTCTTT. As protein: CASSFRDGPGVTEAFF.

The chain joins TRBV18 to TRBJ2-1, with 9 bases fitting TRBD1. With 3 bases clipped from V and 5 bases from J, the junction kept 8 bases outside the gene matches. Looked up from germline, CDR1 is KGHSH and CDR2 is LQKENI. This CDR3 has 16 residues. The CDR3 region is CASSPPRTGVDNEQFF. The CDR3 nucleotides read TGTGCCAGCTCACCTCCGCGGACAGGGGTCGACAATGAGCAGTTCTTC.

V is TRBV27 and J is TRBJ2-7, with 7 bases that match TRBD2. The CDR3 has 13 residues. J was trimmed by 7 bases and V by 4 bases; bases with no gene match: 7. The germline V gene has CDR1 MNHEY and CDR2 SMNVEV (reference sequence). This chain's CDR3 is CASSSHRAGEQYF. CDR3 coding DNA: TGTGCCAGCAGTTCGCACCGAGCGGGGGAGCAGTACTTC.

This clonotype was recorded many times. The chain has TRBV20-1 and TRBJ2-7, with 9 bases fitting TRBD2. Trimming took 6 bases from V and 7 from J; bases not matched to a gene: 13. Germline V gives CDR1 DFQATT, CDR2 SNEGSKA (reference sequence). The CDR3 is 14 residues long. CDR3 nucleotides: TGCAGTGCCCTGACTAGCGGCTCTGCGGTGGAGCAGTACTTC. Protein product: CSALTSGSAVEQYF.

Many counts were recorded for this clonotype. This chain uses TRBV20-1 with TRBJ1-5; D unresolved. The CDR3 has 13 amino acids. Germline CDR1 is DFQATT and CDR2 is SNEGSKA (reference sequence). V was pared by 6 bases and J by 7 bases, with 16 bases between. The CDR3 region has the DNA TGCAGTGCCCGAACCCTGGAGGAACAGCCCCAGCATTTT. It yields the protein CSARTLEEQPQHF.

The chain is built from TRBV7-2 and TRBJ2-5; D call uncertain. Germline-derived CDR1 and CDR2 are SGHTA and FQGNSA. V lost 1 base and J lost 6, with 9 bases in between. The CDR3 sequence is 13 residues long. The CDR3, as DNA: TGTGCCAGCAGCTTAGATTCTGTCCAGACCCAGTACTTC. This translates into CASSLDSVQTQYF.

This clonotype was detected a few times. The chain has TRBV7-8 and TRBJ2-1; D is unresolved. Germline V CDR1 and CDR2: SGHVS, FQNEAQ. This CDR3 spans 12 amino acids. V was shortened by 7 bases and J by 8 bases, with 12 bases between the two germline ends. CDR3 loop: CASKTAGYEQFF. CDR3 DNA sequence: TGTGCCAGCAAAACAGCCGGCTATGAGCAGTTCTTC.

The V and J genes are TRBV3-1 and TRBJ1-1; no reliable D call. Germline loops: CDR1 LGHDT, CDR2 YNNKEL (reference sequence). V was pared by 0 bases and J by 11 bases, with 13 bases between. The CDR3 consists of 13 residues. CDR3 DNA: TGTGCCAGCAGCCAAGATGGGCCCCGATGGGCTTTCTTT. Its protein is CASSQDGPRWAFF.

This clonotype was seen many times. The gene calls are TRBV6-6 and TRBJ2-1, with 10 bases aligning to TRBD2. Germline trimming cut 5 bases from V and 8 bases from J; bases unmatched to any gene: 9. Germline V gene lookup returns CDR1 MNHNY and CDR2 SVGAGI (reference sequence). This CDR3 spans 15 amino acids. DNA for the CDR3: TGTGCCAGCAGTCAAGGGACTAGCGACTGGGATGAGCAGTTCTTC. It yields the protein CASSQGTSDWDEQFF.

For the CDR3, the DNA is TGCAGTGCTAGAGGGGGGCGGGGAACTGAAGCTTTCTTT. Residues: CSARGGRGTEAFF. V and J are TRBV20-1 and TRBJ1-1, with D possibly being TRBD1 (6 bases). This CDR3 contains 13 residues. Trimming removed 1 base from V and 5 bases from J, with 11 bases in between. CDR1 is DFQATT and CDR2 is SNEGSKA in the germline V gene (reference sequence).

The chain employs TRBV7-2 and TRBJ1-6; D gene ambiguous. The length of the CDR3 is 16 residues. The germline V and J ends were trimmed by 4 bases and 0 bases, with 10 bases remaining between them. CDR1 is SGHTA, CDR2 FQGNSA, per germline. The CDR3 here is CASSWFPSSYNSPLHF. CDR3 DNA: TGTGCCAGCAGCTGGTTCCCGAGCTCCTATAATTCACCCCTCCACTTT.

This clonotype was counted a few times. V is TRBV28 and J is TRBJ2-7; a possible D gene is TRBD1 (6 bases). The germline V and J ends were trimmed by 8 bases and 0 bases, with 17 bases remaining between them. The CDR3 contains 15 residues. Germline V CDR1 and CDR2: MDHEN, SYDVKM. CDR3 loop: CASYSRGSGSYEQYF. The CDR3 DNA sequence: TGTGCCAGCTATAGCAGGGGTTCGGGCTCCTACGAGCAGTACTTC.

This clonotype was detected a few times. This rearrangement joins TRBV7-6 to TRBJ2-7, with 7 bases matching TRBD2. Germline trimming cut 0 bases from V and 6 bases from J; bases unmatched to any gene: 2. Germline V gives CDR1 SGHVS, CDR2 FNYEAQ. The CDR3 has 13 amino acids. The CDR3 bases are TGTGCCAGCAGCTTAGCTTCGGGGGGCGAGCAGTACTTC. Translated, it gives CASSLASGGEQYF.